Given below is one T cell receptor (beta chain) in context. This clonotype showed up many times. Its antigen is not yet known. Base qualities are missing; no much larger clone stands one base away. The source of the sample is a study of spatial heterogeneity in lung cancer (dated by TCRdb to about 2019). In the study overall: Samples were obtained from approximately 77 patients with early-stage, untreated non-small cell lung cancer from the lung TRACERx cohort. Follow-up PBMC samples were sequenced whenever available, and the median time to follow-up was about 23 months after resection. Beta-chain transcripts were consistently detected in greater numbers than alpha-chain transcripts, which likely reflected higher beta-chain transcript abundance. In the raw uncorrected reads, each unique combination of TCR and UMI appeared more than ten times on average. In non-small cell lung cancer, the study made a quantitative comparison of TCR alpha and beta repertoires among multiple tumor regions, matched nontumor lung and blood. Nonsynonymous mutation counts, determined by whole-exome sequencing of tumor tissue, were related to TCR repertoire features. At surgery, some 220 tumor regions, approximately 64 matched nontumor lung samples and 56 PBMC samples were TCR-sequenced for both alpha and beta chains. General study outcomes and caveats: Ubiquitous expanded tumor TCRs were detected in blood more often at tumor resection than at routine follow-up. Only 14 to 15 patients were included in the comparisons of baseline and follow-up blood repertoires. Confirming at a functional level the hypothesis that regional TCRs recognize regional mutations was considered to require additional single-cell paired TCR alpha and beta sequencing.

The germline V gene (reference sequence) specifies MNHEY as CDR1 and SMNVEV as CDR2. From the cysteine up to the phenylalanine, the CDR3 has a length of 15 residues. Kept here is only the CDR3 DNA, which spans 45 bases and is read in frame from base 1. The junction shows trimming of 4 bases on V and 2 bases on J, plus 12 bases between the germline ends. Receptor amplification or capture employed 5' RACE. The reads were generated on a NextSeq 500. To allow correction of PCR and sequencing errors, the TCR library protocol tagged every TCR cDNA molecule with a unique molecular identifier. In the source study's methods: TCR identification, UMI-based error correction and CDR3 extraction were all carried out with Decombinator tools. Expanded TCRs were defined as those above a frequency of 2 per 1,000, corresponding to the top 1% of the tumor frequency distribution. Renyi diversity was computed with the R vegan package after each repertoire had been subsampled 100 times to 5,000 TCRs. CDR3 similarity networks were constructed using string-kernel similarity of amino acid triplets, with links drawn between CDR3s whose pairwise similarity was above 0.82. TCRdb handled the public reads itself, with Q25 trimming in fastp and clone calling in MiXCR, and kept productive beta chains. A single entry per CDR3 protein holds the most common genes and DNA from its merged rows. Clone size and V and J calls follow TCRdb, not the original study. Within this sample are about 30,000 distinct CDR3 sequences, with approximately 5.6% of them counted one time only. Jointly, the top ten make up 22% of the sample.

The time point tag for this specimen amounts to: blood at routine non-recurrence follow-up after resection. TCR sequencing used whole RNA extracted from tumor and nontumor lung tissue, or from cryopreserved PBMC samples, without cell sorting. Only patients for whom sufficient RNA was available from at least two tumor regions were selected for TCR sequencing. The sequence derives from a male donor with early-stage non-small cell lung cancer. This material consisted of PBMCs, taken at follow-up. The chain uses TRBV27 and TRBJ2-1, with a tentative D gene TRBD2 over 6 matching bases. The nucleotide sequence reads TGTGCCAGCAGTTCGTGGGACTCAACCTACAATGAGCAGTTCTTC. It translates to CASSSWDSTYNEQFF.